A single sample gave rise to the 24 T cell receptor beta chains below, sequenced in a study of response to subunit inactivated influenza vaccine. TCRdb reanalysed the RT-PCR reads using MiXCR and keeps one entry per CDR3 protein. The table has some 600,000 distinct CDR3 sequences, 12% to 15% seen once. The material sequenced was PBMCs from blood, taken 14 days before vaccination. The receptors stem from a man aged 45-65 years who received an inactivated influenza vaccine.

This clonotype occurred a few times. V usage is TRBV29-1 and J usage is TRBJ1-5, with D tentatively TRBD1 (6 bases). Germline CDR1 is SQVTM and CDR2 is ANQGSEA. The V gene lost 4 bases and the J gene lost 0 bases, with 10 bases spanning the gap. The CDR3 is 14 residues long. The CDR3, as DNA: TGCAGCGTTGTCACAGGGTCTAGCAATCAGCCCCAGCATTTT. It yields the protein CSVVTGSSNQPQHF.

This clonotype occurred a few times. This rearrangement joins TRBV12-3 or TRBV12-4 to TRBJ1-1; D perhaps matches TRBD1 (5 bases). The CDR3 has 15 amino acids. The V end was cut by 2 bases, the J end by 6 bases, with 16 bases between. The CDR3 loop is CASSLRGWGFAEAFF. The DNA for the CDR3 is TGTGCCAGCAGTTTACGGGGCTGGGGTTTCGCTGAAGCTTTCTTT.

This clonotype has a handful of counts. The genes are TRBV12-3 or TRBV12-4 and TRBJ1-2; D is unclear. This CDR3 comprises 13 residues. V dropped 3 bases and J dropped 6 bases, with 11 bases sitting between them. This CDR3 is CASSFHPGNGYTF. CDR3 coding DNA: TGTGCCAGCAGTTTTCATCCGGGGAATGGCTACACCTTC.

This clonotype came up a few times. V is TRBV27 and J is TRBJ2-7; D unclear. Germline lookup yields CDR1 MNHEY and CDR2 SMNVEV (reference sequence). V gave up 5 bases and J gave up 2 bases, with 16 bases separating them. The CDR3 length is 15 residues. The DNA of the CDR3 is TGTGCCAGCAGTGCTATCCCCCCCGGAGCCTACGAGCAGTACTTC. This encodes CASSAIPPGAYEQYF.

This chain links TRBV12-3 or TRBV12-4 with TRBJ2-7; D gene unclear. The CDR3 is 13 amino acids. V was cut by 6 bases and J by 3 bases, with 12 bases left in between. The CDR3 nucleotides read TGTGCCAGCAGAAAAACTTTGTTCTACGAGCAGTACTTC. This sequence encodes CASRKTLFYEQYF.

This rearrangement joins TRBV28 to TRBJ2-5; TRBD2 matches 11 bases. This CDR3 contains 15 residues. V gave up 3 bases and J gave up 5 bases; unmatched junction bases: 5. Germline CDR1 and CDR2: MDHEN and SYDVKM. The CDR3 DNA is TGTGCCAGCAGTTTTAGCGGGGGGGCCGCGGAGACCCAGTACTTC. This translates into CASSFSGGAAETQYF.

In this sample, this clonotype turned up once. CDR3 DNA sequence: TGCAGCGTTGAAGTTGCCCACGAGCAGTACTTC. It encodes CSVEVAHEQYF. The chain joins TRBV29-1 to TRBJ2-7; D remains ambiguous. CDR1 and CDR2 (germline): SQVTM, ANQGSEA. The CDR3 has 11 amino acids. Trimming removed 1 base from V and 5 bases from J, with 6 bases in between.

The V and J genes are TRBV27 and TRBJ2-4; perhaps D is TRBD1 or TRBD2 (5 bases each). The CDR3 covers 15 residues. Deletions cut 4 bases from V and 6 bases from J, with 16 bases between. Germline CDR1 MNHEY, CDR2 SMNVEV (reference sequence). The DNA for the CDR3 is TGTGCCAGCAGTTCAACCGGGACCCTTCGAAACATTCAGTACTTC. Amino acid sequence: CASSSTGTLRNIQYF.

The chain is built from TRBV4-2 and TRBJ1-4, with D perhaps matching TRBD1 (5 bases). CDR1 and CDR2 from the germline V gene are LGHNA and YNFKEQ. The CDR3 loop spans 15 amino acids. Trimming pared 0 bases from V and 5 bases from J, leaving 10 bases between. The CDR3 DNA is TGTGCCAGCAGCCAAGAACCCAGGGAGAATGAAAAACTGTTTTTT. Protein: CASSQEPRENEKLFF.

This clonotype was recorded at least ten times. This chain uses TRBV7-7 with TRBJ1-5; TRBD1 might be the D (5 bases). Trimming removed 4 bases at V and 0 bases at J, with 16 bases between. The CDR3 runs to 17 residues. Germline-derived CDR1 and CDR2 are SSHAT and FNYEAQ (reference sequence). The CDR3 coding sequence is TGTGCCAGCAGCTCCTCATGGGACGGACATAGCAATCAGCCCCAGCATTTT. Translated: CASSSSWDGHSNQPQHF.

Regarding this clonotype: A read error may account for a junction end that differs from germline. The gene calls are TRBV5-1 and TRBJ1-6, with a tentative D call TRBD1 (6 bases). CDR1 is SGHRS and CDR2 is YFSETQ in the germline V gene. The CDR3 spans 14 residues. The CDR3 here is CARSLGQKNSPLHF. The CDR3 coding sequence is TGCGCCAGAAGCTTAGGACAGAAGAATTCACCCCTCCACTTT.

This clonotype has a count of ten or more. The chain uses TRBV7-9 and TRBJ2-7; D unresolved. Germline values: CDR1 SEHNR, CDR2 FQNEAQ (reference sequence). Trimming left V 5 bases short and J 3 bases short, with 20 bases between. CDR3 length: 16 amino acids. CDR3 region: CASSPSERVTYYEQYF. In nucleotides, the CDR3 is TGTGCCAGCAGCCCGTCTGAACGGGTGACCTACTACGAGCAGTACTTC.

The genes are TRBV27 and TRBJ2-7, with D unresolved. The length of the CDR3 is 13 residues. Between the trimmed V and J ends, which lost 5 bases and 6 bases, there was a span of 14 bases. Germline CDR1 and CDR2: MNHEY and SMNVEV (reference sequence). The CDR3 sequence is CASSPGVGGEQYF. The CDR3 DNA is TGTGCCAGCAGTCCGGGCGTGGGTGGCGAGCAGTACTTC.

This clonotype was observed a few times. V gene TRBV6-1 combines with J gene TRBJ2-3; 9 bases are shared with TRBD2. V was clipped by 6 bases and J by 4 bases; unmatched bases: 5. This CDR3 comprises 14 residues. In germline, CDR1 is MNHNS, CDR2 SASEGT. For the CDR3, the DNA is TGTGCCAGCAGAAGCGGGGGGCCCCCAGATACGCAGTATTTT. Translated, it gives CASRSGGPPDTQYF.

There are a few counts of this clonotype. Here the CDR3 reads CASSLARFTEAFF. The CDR3 nucleotides are TGTGCCAGCAGCTTAGCTCGGTTCACTGAAGCTTTCTTT. The genes are TRBV7-9 and TRBJ1-1; D unresolved. The germline V gene encodes CDR1 SEHNR and CDR2 FQNEAQ (reference sequence). Trimming stripped 0 bases from V and 4 bases from J, with 6 bases between. The CDR3 sequence is 13 residues long.

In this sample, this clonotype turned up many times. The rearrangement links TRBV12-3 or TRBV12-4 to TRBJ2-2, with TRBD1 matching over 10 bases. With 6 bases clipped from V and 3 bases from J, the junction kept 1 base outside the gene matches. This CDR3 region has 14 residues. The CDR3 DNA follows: TGTGCCAGCAGAGGACAGGGGGACACCGGGGAGCTGTTTTTT. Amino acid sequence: CASRGQGDTGELFF.

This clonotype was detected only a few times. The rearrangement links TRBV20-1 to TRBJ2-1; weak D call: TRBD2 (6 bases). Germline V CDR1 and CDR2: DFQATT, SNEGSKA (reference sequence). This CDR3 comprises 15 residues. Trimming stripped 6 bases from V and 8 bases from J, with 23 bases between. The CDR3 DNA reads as TGCAGTGCAGGATACCAGCGGGCGAGAGGAGATGAGCAGTTCTTC. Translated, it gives CSAGYQRARGDEQFF.

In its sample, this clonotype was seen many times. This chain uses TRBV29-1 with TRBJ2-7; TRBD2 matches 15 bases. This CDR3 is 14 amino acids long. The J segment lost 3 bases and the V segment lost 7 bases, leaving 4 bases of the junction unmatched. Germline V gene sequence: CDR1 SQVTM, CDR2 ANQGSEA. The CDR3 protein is CSAGLAGGVYEQYF. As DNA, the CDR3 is TGCAGCGCCGGACTAGCGGGGGGGGTCTACGAGCAGTACTTC.

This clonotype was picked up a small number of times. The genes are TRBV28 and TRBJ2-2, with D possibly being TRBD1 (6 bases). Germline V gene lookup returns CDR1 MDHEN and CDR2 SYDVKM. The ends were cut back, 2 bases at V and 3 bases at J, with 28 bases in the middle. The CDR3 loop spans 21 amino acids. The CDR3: CASSLPPLGGYKKGDTGELFF. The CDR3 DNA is TGTGCCAGCAGTTTACCCCCCTTAGGGGGTTACAAGAAGGGGGACACCGGGGAGCTGTTTTTT.

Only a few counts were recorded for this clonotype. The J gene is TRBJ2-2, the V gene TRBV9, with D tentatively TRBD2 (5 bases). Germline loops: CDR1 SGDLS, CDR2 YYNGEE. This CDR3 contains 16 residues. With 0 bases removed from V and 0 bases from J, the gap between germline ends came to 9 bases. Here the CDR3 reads CASSVGSAANTGELFF. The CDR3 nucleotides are TGTGCCAGCAGCGTAGGTAGCGCCGCGAACACCGGGGAGCTGTTTTTT.

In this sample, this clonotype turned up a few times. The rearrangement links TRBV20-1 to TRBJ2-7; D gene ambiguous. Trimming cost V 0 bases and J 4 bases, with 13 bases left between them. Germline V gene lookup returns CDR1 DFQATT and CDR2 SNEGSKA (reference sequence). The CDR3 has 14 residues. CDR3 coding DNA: TGCAGTGCTAGAGATATCCGACACGCTTACGAGCAGTACTTC. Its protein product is CSARDIRHAYEQYF.

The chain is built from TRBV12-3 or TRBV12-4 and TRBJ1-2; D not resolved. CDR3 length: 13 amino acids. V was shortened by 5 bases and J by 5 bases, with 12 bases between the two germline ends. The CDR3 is CASSLDPRYGYTF. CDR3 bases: TGTGCCAGCAGTCTGGACCCCCGGTATGGCTACACCTTC.

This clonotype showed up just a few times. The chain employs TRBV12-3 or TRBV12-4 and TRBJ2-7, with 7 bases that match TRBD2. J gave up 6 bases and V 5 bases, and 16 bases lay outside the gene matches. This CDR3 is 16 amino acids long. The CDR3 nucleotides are TGTGCCAGCAGTCAATGGGGGGGGACGCCGATGGGCGAGCAGTACTTC. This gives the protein CASSQWGGTPMGEQYF.

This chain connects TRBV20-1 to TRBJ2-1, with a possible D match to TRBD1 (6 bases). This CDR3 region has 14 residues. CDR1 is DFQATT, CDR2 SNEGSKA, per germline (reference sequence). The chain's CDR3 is CSSHRALQKFEQFF. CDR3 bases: TGCAGCAGCCACAGGGCCCTCCAGAAATTTGAGCAGTTCTTC.